These T cell receptor beta chains were read from a single sample in a study of blood T cell repertoires in COVID-19. Clones were read by immunoSEQ multiplex PCR, and TCRdb kept only the in-frame ones, dropping some. The sample has 87,000 or so clones, roughly 87% seen once. Sequencing was done on a sample of peripheral blood. These receptors were obtained from a woman aged 80 or over with acute or convalescent COVID-19. CDR3s include the opening cysteine and the closing phenylalanine or tryptophan.

j_call: TRBJ1-5
cdr3_length: 13
v_call: TRBV6-1
cdr3_aa: CASSEAREAPQHF

j_call: TRBJ2-1
cdr3_length: 16
v_call: TRBV3-1/TRBV3-2
cdr3_aa: CASSPRAGQGYNEQFF

j_call: TRBJ1-1
cdr3_length: 12
v_call: TRBV5-1
cdr3_aa: CASSFQGTEAFF

j_call: TRBJ1-2
cdr3_length: 14
v_call: TRBV5-1
cdr3_aa: CASRPLLGVYGYTF

j_call: TRBJ2-1
cdr3_length: 19
v_call: TRBV9
cdr3_aa: CASSGGTGAPGTLYNEQFF

j_call: TRBJ2-3
cdr3_length: 14
v_call: TRBV5-1
cdr3_aa: CASSLEGRGDTQYF

j_call: TRBJ1-4
cdr3_length: 14
v_call: TRBV6-5
cdr3_aa: CASSYSGGNEKLFF

j_call: TRBJ2-1
cdr3_length: 14
v_call: TRBV21-1
cdr3_aa: CASLASGRTDEQFF

j_call: TRBJ1-2
cdr3_length: 14
v_call: TRBV28
cdr3_aa: CASSSAPGGYGYTF

j_call: TRBJ1-5
cdr3_length: 17
v_call: TRBV28
cdr3_aa: CASSPPPRVRSNQPQHF

j_call: TRBJ1-2
cdr3_length: 15
v_call: TRBV14
cdr3_aa: CASSFDRTGVGGYTF

j_call: TRBJ2-3
cdr3_length: 15
v_call: TRBV5-1
cdr3_aa: CASKVRGLAGDTQYF

j_call: TRBJ1-5
cdr3_length: 14
v_call: TRBV5-1
cdr3_aa: CASSLETNDQPQHF

j_call: TRBJ1-6
cdr3_length: 15
v_call: TRBV15
cdr3_aa: CATSTADRGRSPLHF

j_call: TRBJ1-1
cdr3_length: 15
v_call: TRBV6-2/TRBV6-3
cdr3_aa: CASSYSTAWYSEAFF

j_call: TRBJ2-1
cdr3_length: 13
v_call: TRBV5-1
cdr3_aa: CASSRTGTNEQFF

j_call: TRBJ1-5
cdr3_length: 14
v_call: TRBV6-5
cdr3_aa: CASSYRESNQPQHF

j_call: TRBJ1-3
cdr3_length: 16
v_call: TRBV9
cdr3_aa: CASSAGGFGSGNTIYF

j_call: TRBJ1-1
cdr3_length: 12
v_call: TRBV18
cdr3_aa: CASSPGHREAFF

j_call: TRBJ1-4
cdr3_length: 14
v_call: TRBV5-4
cdr3_aa: CASSYRTGNEKLFF

j_call: TRBJ2-1
cdr3_length: 16
v_call: TRBV6-2/TRBV6-3
cdr3_aa: CASSYRGLAGAVEQFF

j_call: TRBJ1-6
cdr3_length: 13
v_call: TRBV19
cdr3_aa: CASTGTGDSPLHF

j_call: TRBJ1-6
cdr3_length: 15
v_call: TRBV25-1
cdr3_aa: CASSDGDRYNSPLHF

j_call: TRBJ1-6
cdr3_length: 18
v_call: TRBV19
cdr3_aa: CASSPRTGLASYNSPLHF

j_call: TRBJ2-1
cdr3_length: 19
v_call: TRBV6-2/TRBV6-3
cdr3_aa: CASSYSGSSRIATYNEQFF

j_call: TRBJ1-2
cdr3_length: 14
v_call: TRBV14
cdr3_aa: CASRRTGKAYGYTF

j_call: TRBJ1-4
cdr3_length: 14
v_call: TRBV12-5
cdr3_aa: CASGLNSFNEKLFF

j_call: TRBJ2-3
cdr3_length: 18
v_call: TRBV7-3
cdr3_aa: CASSSSGLAGAASDTQYF

j_call: TRBJ1-2
cdr3_length: 16
v_call: TRBV3-1/TRBV3-2
cdr3_aa: CASSQPTGGANYGYTF

j_call: TRBJ2-3
cdr3_length: 14
v_call: TRBV10-3
cdr3_aa: CATSTSGYTDTQYF

j_call: TRBJ2-2
cdr3_length: 17
v_call: TRBV6-2/TRBV6-3
cdr3_aa: CASSYVFGQPHTGELFF

j_call: TRBJ1-5
cdr3_length: 14
v_call: TRBV18
cdr3_aa: CASSPSGDNQPQHF

j_call: TRBJ2-1
cdr3_length: 16
v_call: TRBV4-3
cdr3_aa: CASSQGGLAGTNEQFF

j_call: TRBJ1-2
cdr3_length: 13
v_call: TRBV4-2
cdr3_aa: CASSQDRDYGYTF

j_call: TRBJ2-2
cdr3_length: 14
v_call: TRBV30
cdr3_aa: CAWHRDSLTGELFF

j_call: TRBJ2-3
cdr3_length: 15
v_call: TRBV30
cdr3_aa: CAWRPGVVRGDTQYF

j_call: TRBJ1-5
cdr3_length: 17
v_call: TRBV15
cdr3_aa: CATSKIRTGGNNQPQHF

j_call: TRBJ1-5
cdr3_length: 14
v_call: TRBV9
cdr3_aa: CASSADGTGQPQHF

j_call: TRBJ2-1
cdr3_length: 16
v_call: TRBV5-1
cdr3_aa: CASSWDVAGGRNEQFF

j_call: TRBJ1-2
cdr3_length: 12
v_call: TRBV9
cdr3_aa: CASSVGDSGYTF

j_call: TRBJ2-2
cdr3_length: 15
v_call: TRBV6-5
cdr3_aa: CASTQGARNTGELFF

j_call: TRBJ2-1
cdr3_length: 15
v_call: TRBV3-1/TRBV3-2
cdr3_aa: CASSSPAGSYNEQFF

j_call: TRBJ2-2
cdr3_length: 15
v_call: TRBV11-2
cdr3_aa: CASSPLAGGTGELFF

j_call: TRBJ2-5
cdr3_length: 14
v_call: TRBV7-8
cdr3_aa: CASSQRTGRETQYF

j_call: TRBJ2-3
cdr3_length: 16
v_call: TRBV6-1
cdr3_aa: CASSEVGSGSADTQYF

j_call: TRBJ2-3
cdr3_length: 15
v_call: TRBV6-1
cdr3_aa: CASTYGAGIADTQYF

j_call: TRBJ2-6
cdr3_length: 19
v_call: TRBV4-2
cdr3_aa: CASSLNPGGGPSGANVLTF

j_call: TRBJ2-5
cdr3_length: 15
v_call: TRBV6-6
cdr3_aa: CASSYSRGVQETQYF

j_call: TRBJ1-6
cdr3_length: 16
v_call: TRBV28
cdr3_aa: CASKSTPGGGVSPLHF

j_call: TRBJ2-1
cdr3_length: 16
v_call: TRBV4-1
cdr3_aa: CASSPRGASGSNEQFF

j_call: TRBJ2-1
cdr3_length: 18
v_call: TRBV4-2
cdr3_aa: CASSQDLALLAGVSEQFF

j_call: TRBJ1-6
cdr3_length: 17
v_call: TRBV7-6
cdr3_aa: CASSTRQGVSYNSPLHF

j_call: TRBJ1-1
cdr3_length: 16
v_call: TRBV5-4
cdr3_aa: CASSRIGEGMNTEAFF